This TCR beta chain was recorded in a study of T cells after yellow fever vaccination. Study findings and constraints: Though weaker, the secondary response peaked faster, on day 5 versus 15. Repertoires sorted by FACS could include abundant clonotypes that are contaminants from the bulk population. Primary-vaccination clones mostly resurfaced post-booster (approximately 96% CD4, roughly 90% CD8).

This clonotype appeared many times. As yet, its antigen is unknown. UMIs and a universal primer site were added when TCR cDNA was made by 5'RACE template switching. MiXCR, applied by TCRdb to the 5' RACE reads, yields one record per CDR3 protein. The table lists nearly 550,000 distinct CDR3 sequences, around 21% of them singletons. Germline CDR1 is SGHVS and CDR2 is FQNEAQ. The CDR3 has 19 amino acids. The V and J ends lost 1 base and 4 bases respectively, with 26 bases between them. The gene calls are TRBV7-8 and TRBJ2-7; weak D call: TRBD1 (8 bases). The starting material was PBMCs, obtained 15 days after the yellow fever booster vaccination. This receptor was taken from a man younger than 45 who received the YFV17D yellow fever vaccine. Here the CDR3 reads CASSLVQGARREVVYEQYF. In DNA form, the CDR3 reads TGTGCCAGCAGCTTAGTGCAGGGGGCTCGACGGGAGGTGGTTTACGAGCAGTACTTC.